Listed below are T cell receptor beta chains from one sample, sequenced in a study of shared clonotypes between healthy human individuals. Profiled with immunoSEQ multiplex PCR; TCRdb holds only in-frame clones, not every one. In the table there are millions of clones, roughly nine tenths of which are singletons. The material sequenced was naive CD4+ T cells sorted from blood. These receptors all come from a young man in good health. The CDR3 runs from the conserved cysteine through the conserved F or W. Fields, in order: clone size, V gene, J gene, D gene, CDR3 protein, CDR3 DNA. A D gene is named only where the DNA matches it firmly. Size values are once, few and many counts, or a class for expanded clones, and some rows have none.

once,TRBV7-3,TRBJ1-2,NA,CASSPRGGGYGYTF,TGTGCCAGCAGCCCTAGGGGGGGCGGCTACGGCTACACCTTC
NA,TRBV28,TRBJ2-5,NA,CASSLSLGQGIRERTQYF,TGTGCCAGCAGTTTATCCCTCGGCCAGGGAATAAGAGAAAGGACCCAGTACTTC
NA,TRBV7-6,TRBJ1-5,NA,CASSLGGAGPWQPQHF,TGTGCCAGCAGCTTAGGGGGGGCGGGTCCGTGGCAGCCCCAGCATTTT
NA,TRBV6-6,TRBJ1-1,NA,CASNTGQGGGTEAFF,TGTGCCAGCAATACCGGTCAGGGTGGGGGCACTGAAGCTTTCTTT
NA,TRBV5-1,TRBJ2-1,TRBD1,CASSEDRANEQFF,TGCGCCAGCAGCGAGGACAGGGCCAATGAGCAGTTCTTC
once,TRBV11-2,TRBJ1-4,NA,CASSFYSEKLFF,TGTGCCAGCAGCTTTTACAGTGAAAAACTGTTTTTT
NA,TRBV18,TRBJ1-1,NA,CASSLQGQGAEAFF,TGTGCCAGCTCACTACAGGGACAAGGAGCTGAAGCTTTCTTT
NA,TRBV27,TRBJ2-2,NA,CASSLVGGELFF,TGTGCCAGCAGTTTAGTCGGCGGGGAGCTGTTTTTT
NA,TRBV6-5,TRBJ2-7,NA,CATSRGDTYEQYF,TGTGCCACCTCTAGGGGGGATACCTACGAGCAGTACTTC
NA,TRBV5-1,TRBJ1-2,NA,CASSLGTVDGYTF,TGCGCCAGCAGCTTGGGGACAGTTGATGGCTACACCTTC
NA,TRBV7-8,TRBJ2-2,TRBD2,CASSTWTSGRVNTGELFF,TGTGCCAGCAGCACATGGACTAGCGGGAGAGTAAACACCGGGGAGCTGTTTTTT
NA,TRBV4-3,TRBJ2-5,NA,CASSQDRGPQETQYF,TGCGCCAGCAGCCAAGATAGGGGTCCACAAGAGACCCAGTACTTC
NA,TRBV28,TRBJ2-7,NA,CASSFRGEQYF,TGTGCCAGCAGTTTCAGGGGCGAGCAGTACTTC
NA,TRBV28,TRBJ1-2,NA,CASSFPGGGTNYGYTF,TGTGCCAGCAGTTTCCCCGGAGGGGGGACTAACTATGGCTACACCTTC
NA,TRBV7-2,TRBJ1-5,NA,CASSLQGPSNQPQHF,TGTGCCAGCAGCCTACAGGGCCCTAGCAATCAGCCCCAGCATTTT
NA,TRBV29-1,TRBJ2-3,NA,CSGRTSTDTQYF,TGCAGCGGACGAACTAGCACAGATACGCAGTATTTT
NA,TRBV5-1,TRBJ2-7,TRBD2,CASSLTSGPSYEQYF,TGCGCCAGCTCCTTGACTAGCGGGCCCTCCTACGAGCAGTACTTC
NA,TRBV18,TRBJ2-3,TRBD2,CASSPPGLAGGRRDTQYF,TGTGCCAGCTCACCTCCGGGACTAGCGGGGGGACGTAGAGATACGCAGTATTTT
NA,TRBV5-6,TRBJ2-7,NA,CASSPTAGTPPYEQYF,TGTGCCAGCAGCCCAACGGCCGGGACACCACCCTACGAGCAGTACTTC
NA,TRBV11-3,TRBJ2-1,NA,CASSFSRASEQFF,TGTGCCAGCAGCTTTTCAAGGGCCTCCGAGCAGTTCTTC
NA,TRBV13,TRBJ2-5,TRBD2,CASSLWTSGAQETQYF,TGTGCCAGCAGCCTCTGGACTAGCGGGGCCCAAGAGACCCAGTACTTC
NA,TRBV6-1,TRBJ2-2,TRBD2,CASKRGGPTGELFF,TGTGCCAGCAAGCGGGGGGGCCCAACCGGGGAGCTGTTTTTT
NA,TRBV28,TRBJ2-3,TRBD2,CASSYKRGGTDTQYF,TGTGCCAGCAGTTATAAGCGGGGGGGCACAGATACGCAGTATTTT
NA,TRBV7-9,TRBJ1-2,TRBD1,CASSFSPTRTGGYGYTF,TGTGCCAGCAGCTTTTCCCCTACTCGGACAGGGGGCTATGGCTACACCTTC
NA,TRBV5-6,TRBJ1-5,NA,CASSLWAGQPQHF,TGTGCCAGCAGCTTGTGGGCTGGCCAGCCCCAGCATTTT
NA,TRBV6-1,TRBJ2-2,NA,CASSEAGGLGTGELFF,TGTGCCAGCAGTGAAGCGGGGGGGCTGGGCACCGGGGAGCTGTTTTTT
NA,TRBV6-5,TRBJ2-7,TRBD1,CASSFSQGISYEQYF,TGTGCCAGCAGTTTTTCACAGGGGATCTCCTACGAGCAGTACTTC
NA,TRBV5-1,TRBJ2-5,NA,CASSEGSGSETQYF,TGCGCCAGCAGCGAGGGAAGCGGTTCGGAGACCCAGTACTTC
NA,TRBV28,TRBJ2-7,TRBD1,CASSPRQGPYEQYF,TGTGCCAGCAGTCCAAGACAGGGTCCCTACGAGCAGTACTTC
few,TRBV18,TRBJ1-2,NA,CASSQGGGESNYGYTF,TGTGCCAGCTCCCAGGGAGGGGGAGAATCCAACTATGGCTACACCTTC
NA,TRBV27,TRBJ1-5,NA,CASSTTQGRSNQPQHF,TGTGCCAGCAGTACAACCCAGGGGAGGAGCAATCAGCCCCAGCATTTT
NA,TRBV28,TRBJ1-5,NA,CASSSPRAGQPQHF,TGTGCCAGCAGTTCCCCGAGGGCTGGGCAGCCCCAGCATTTT
NA,TRBV6-5,TRBJ1-2,TRBD1,CASSRQGDGYTF,TGTGCCAGCAGTCGACAGGGAGATGGCTACACCTTC
NA,TRBV28,TRBJ1-6,NA,CASSLFDYNSPLHF,TGTGCCAGCAGTCTTTTCGATTATAATTCACCCCTCCACTTT
NA,TRBV13,TRBJ2-2,NA,CASSSTGTSGTGELFF,TGTGCCAGCAGCTCAACCGGGACATCGGGCACCGGGGAGCTGTTTTTT
few,TRBV6-1,TRBJ1-3,NA,CASSEPLTRVSGNTIYF,TGTGCCAGCAGTGAACCACTAACACGAGTCTCTGGAAACACCATATATTTT
NA,TRBV4-3,TRBJ2-7,TRBD1,CASSQYIATGVSKSYEQYF,TGCGCCAGCAGCCAATACATAGCGACAGGGGTTAGTAAGTCCTACGAGCAGTACTTC